Below are 27 T cell receptor beta chains sequenced from a single sample in a study of CD8 T cells in ankylosing spondylitis. TCRdb passed the 5' RACE reads through MiXCR, listing each CDR3 protein once. Of 150,000 or so distinct CDR3 sequences listed, approximately 10% were seen once; the top ten hold approximately 15%. The specimen was blood, either unsorted or a sorted T cell fraction (not recorded which). The source of these receptors is a female donor with ankylosing spondylitis or in good health (not recorded which).

The chain links TRBV6-5 to TRBJ2-1; the D gene could be TRBD1 or TRBD2 (5 bases each). Between the trimmed V and J ends, which lost 1 base and 10 bases, there was a span of 14 bases. This CDR3 is built from 14 residues. Germline V gives CDR1 MNHEY, CDR2 SVGAGI. In DNA, the CDR3 is TGTGCCAGCAGTTACTTAGGGGACCGCCAAGAGCAGTTCTTC. It is translated as CASSYLGDRQEQFF.

There are a few counts of this clonotype. The chain employs TRBV6-5 and TRBJ2-2; D gene uncertain. The CDR3 covers 15 residues. Germline CDR1 MNHEY, CDR2 SVGAGI. Between the trimmed V and J ends, which lost 0 bases and 7 bases, there was a span of 12 bases. CDR3 DNA: TGTGCCAGCAGTTACTCGATCCATGGGGTCGGGGAGCTGTTTTTT. This sequence encodes CASSYSIHGVGELFF.

This clonotype was counted at least ten times. The J gene is TRBJ2-5, the V gene TRBV28; TRBD2 matches 9 bases. The CDR3 has 17 amino acids. The ends lost 5 bases at V and 9 bases at J; junction bases unmatched: 19. Germline-derived CDR1 and CDR2 are MDHEN and SYDVKM. The CDR3 here is CASSRMEGRGSGGPQYF. The CDR3 DNA is TGTGCCAGCAGTCGGATGGAAGGGCGGGGAAGCGGGGGGCCCCAGTACTTC.

The rearrangement links TRBV6-4 to TRBJ2-3; 9 bases line up with TRBD1. The CDR3 totals 15 residues. The V gene's germline CDR1 is MRHNA and CDR2 SNTAGT. V was clipped by 7 bases and J by 3 bases; unmatched bases: 8. CDR3 DNA sequence: TGTGCCAGCACTGGGTACAGGGGGCCGACAGATACGCAGTATTTT. It encodes CASTGYRGPTDTQYF.

This clonotype came up a few times. This chain joins TRBV30 and TRBJ2-3; 9 positions agree with TRBD2. Germline V gene lookup returns CDR1 GTSNPN and CDR2 SVGIG (reference sequence). The CDR3 spans 15 residues. V gave up 1 base and J gave up 2 bases; unmatched junction bases: 4. CDR3 residues: CAWSDSGLATDTQYF. The CDR3, as DNA: TGTGCCTGGAGTGATTCGGGACTAGCCACAGATACGCAGTATTTT.

This clonotype occurred a few times. The rearrangement links TRBV2 to TRBJ2-7; 10 bases line up with TRBD2. In germline, CDR1 is SNHLY, CDR2 FYNNEI. The CDR3 extends over 14 amino acids. V shed 5 bases and J 6 bases; nucleotides not matched to a gene: 7. CDR3 sequence: CASSSGRGWLEQYF. As DNA, the CDR3 is TGTGCCAGCAGTAGCGGGAGGGGGTGGCTCGAGCAGTACTTC. The full variable domain, its missing parts supplied by reference TRBV2 and TRBJ2-7, is EPEVTQTPSHQVTQMGQEVILRCVPISNHLYFYWYRQILGQKVEFLVSFYNNEISEKSEIFDDQFSVERPDGSNFTLKIRSTKLEDSAMYFCASSSGRGWLEQYFGPGTRLTVT.

This clonotype was counted a few times. Here the CDR3 reads CASSLEGNSPLHF. CDR3 nucleotide sequence: TGTGCCAGCAGCTTAGAGGGGAATTCACCCCTCCACTTT. The chain combines TRBV11-2 with TRBJ1-6; D gene uncertain. The V and J ends lost 0 bases and 7 bases respectively, with 4 bases between them. The CDR3 totals 13 residues. Germline CDR1 reads SGHAT; CDR2 reads FQNNGV.

This clonotype was counted at least ten times. The CDR3 DNA reads TGTGCCAGCAGCCCCAGGGGTGGCTACACCTTC. Its protein is CASSPRGGYTF. The rearrangement joins TRBV7-9 to TRBJ1-2; tentative D call: TRBD1 (6 bases). With 5 bases removed from V and 7 bases from J, the gap between germline ends came to 8 bases. CDR1 and CDR2 from the germline V gene are SEHNR and FQNEAQ (reference sequence). This CDR3 has 11 amino acids.

This clonotype was detected a few times. This chain links TRBV7-8 with TRBJ2-7; 15 bases agree with TRBD2. There are 18 residues in the CDR3. CDR1 and CDR2 (germline): SGHVS, FQNEAQ. The ends lost 2 bases at V and 7 bases at J; junction bases unmatched: 12. CDR3 nucleotide sequence: TGTGCCAGCAGCTTATACGAGGCCGGGACTAGCGGGGGGTCAGAGCAGTACTTC. It is translated as CASSLYEAGTSGGSEQYF.

The table lists this clonotype with a few counts. This rearrangement joins TRBV27 to TRBJ2-7; TRBD2 agrees at 8 bases. CDR1 is MNHEY, CDR2 SMNVEV, per germline (reference sequence). CDR3 length equals 15 residues. With 8 bases clipped from V and 4 bases from J, the junction kept 13 bases outside the gene matches. This chain's CDR3 is CASAVRGSGTYEQYF. The CDR3 DNA follows: TGTGCCAGCGCCGTGCGCGGTAGCGGGACGTACGAGCAGTACTTC.

This chain connects TRBV11-2 to TRBJ2-1; D is uncertain. Trimming took 6 bases from V and 9 from J, leaving 15 bases between them. The germline gives CDR1 SGHAT, CDR2 FQNNGV. CDR3 length: 13 residues. CDR3 amino acids: CASSPGPWGEQFF. The CDR3 bases are TGTGCCAGCAGTCCCGGGCCCTGGGGTGAGCAGTTCTTC.

This rearrangement joins TRBV6-2 or TRBV6-3 to TRBJ2-3; TRBD2 aligns across 13 bases. Germline-derived CDR1 and CDR2 are MNHEY and SVGEGT. CDR3 length equals 15 residues. The trim removed 6 bases at V and 0 bases at J, leaving 0 bases unmatched. The CDR3 loop is CASRGLAGSTDTQYF. The DNA for the CDR3 is TGTGCCAGCAGGGGACTAGCGGGGAGCACAGATACGCAGTATTTT.

V usage is TRBV11-2 and J usage is TRBJ2-1; D not certain. Trimming took 2 bases from V and 0 from J, leaving 2 bases between them. Germline CDR1 SGHAT, CDR2 FQNNGV. This CDR3 contains 13 residues. CDR3 sequence (DNA): TGTGCCAGCAGCTTATACTCCTACAATGAGCAGTTCTTC. Its protein product is CASSLYSYNEQFF.

This clonotype was counted only a few times. This chain connects TRBV11-1 to TRBJ2-4; 7 bases are shared with TRBD2. The length of the CDR3 is 18 residues. V was clipped by 5 bases and J by 2 bases; unmatched bases: 15. CDR1 is SGHAT and CDR2 is FQDESV in the germline V gene (reference sequence). The CDR3 reads CASSPPASAGVPKNIQYF. The CDR3 coding sequence is TGTGCCAGCAGCCCGCCGGCTAGCGCGGGAGTTCCCAAAAACATTCAGTACTTC.

The chain couples TRBV7-6 to TRBJ2-2; no clear D. The germline V gene has CDR1 SGHVS and CDR2 FNYEAQ. V was pared by 3 bases and J by 2 bases, with 7 bases between. The CDR3 contains 14 residues. The CDR3 here is CASSFELNTGELFF. CDR3 nucleotide sequence: TGTGCCAGCAGCTTCGAACTTAACACCGGGGAGCTGTTTTTT.

The chain links TRBV7-9 to TRBJ2-5; D not certain. Trimming removed 1 base at V and 2 bases at J, with 8 bases between. The CDR3 contains 14 residues. In germline, CDR1 is SEHNR, CDR2 FQNEAQ (reference sequence). CDR3 DNA: TGTGCCAGCAGCTTAGAAAACAGACAAGAGACCCAGTACTTC. The encoded protein is CASSLENRQETQYF.

The rearrangement links TRBV28 to TRBJ2-7; no clear D. CDR1 MDHEN and CDR2 SYDVKM come from the germline V gene. This CDR3 has 12 amino acids. Deletions cut 3 bases from V and 5 bases from J, with 8 bases between. CDR3 in DNA: TGTGCCAGCAGTTTCTCCCCCGACGAGCAGTACTTC. Amino acids: CASSFSPDEQYF.

This clonotype was seen repeatedly, ten times or more. CDR3 DNA: TGTGCCAGCACCGAGACCCCCCGCGACTACAGTTTCTATGGCTACACCTTC. Translating gives CASTETPRDYSFYGYTF. The genes are TRBV6-2 or TRBV6-3 and TRBJ1-2; D gene ambiguous. V gave up 7 bases and J gave up 4 bases, with 25 bases separating them. The V gene's germline CDR1 is MNHEY and CDR2 SVGEGT. CDR3 length: 17 amino acids.

This clonotype has just a few counts. CDR3 sequence (DNA): TGTGCCAGCAGCCAAGATAGAGGCGGGACCTACTATGGCTACACCTTC. Amino acid sequence: CASSQDRGGTYYGYTF. This chain links TRBV4-2 with TRBJ1-2; D may be TRBD1 (5 bases). There are 16 residues in the CDR3. Trimming cost V 0 bases and J 3 bases, with 14 bases left between them. From germline, CDR1 is LGHNA and CDR2 YNFKEQ.

The sample holds many counts of this clonotype. The chain recombines TRBV7-6 with TRBJ2-1, with 7 bases lining up with TRBD1. The CDR3 covers 14 residues. Losses at the gene ends were 4 bases for V and 6 bases for J; bases not matched to a gene: 6. Germline V gives CDR1 SGHVS, CDR2 FNYEAQ. The CDR3 protein is CASSSIGTVNEQFF. CDR3 sequence (DNA): TGTGCCAGCAGCTCCATTGGGACAGTCAATGAGCAGTTCTTC.

The gene calls are TRBV7-8 and TRBJ1-5, with a tentative D call TRBD1 (5 bases). Trimming stripped 1 base from V and 5 bases from J, with 15 bases between. Germline CDR1 SGHVS, CDR2 FQNEAQ. The CDR3 totals 16 residues. The DNA of the CDR3 is TGTGCCAGCAGCTTAGAGGGGATGGGGCTTTATCAGCCCCAGCATTTT. Its protein product is CASSLEGMGLYQPQHF.

This clonotype turned up a few times. The chain employs TRBV7-3 and TRBJ2-5; 12 bases line up with TRBD2. Germline values: CDR1 SGHTA, CDR2 FQGTGA. After removal of 2 bases from V and 2 bases from J, the junction contained 0 bases not matched to a gene. The CDR3 totals 15 residues. This CDR3 reads CASSLGLAGQETQYF. CDR3 bases: TGTGCCAGCAGCTTAGGACTAGCGGGACAAGAGACCCAGTACTTC.

This sequence joins TRBV30 and TRBJ2-7, with D possibly TRBD1 on 5 matching bases. The germline CDR1 and CDR2 sequences are GTSNPN and SVGIG (reference sequence). The V end was cut by 2 bases, the J end by 3 bases, with 11 bases between. This CDR3 has 13 residues. The CDR3 loop is CAWSIGALYEQYF. The CDR3, as DNA: TGTGCCTGGAGTATAGGGGCCCTCTACGAGCAGTACTTC.

On this clonotype: At one end the junction does not follow the germline gene, possibly because of a read error. The V and J genes are TRBV7-6 and TRBJ2-1, with a possible D match to TRBD2 (5 bases). The CDR3 extends over 12 amino acids. Per the germline V gene, CDR1 is SGHVS and CDR2 is FNYEAQ. CDR3 sequence (DNA): TGTGCCAGCAGCCACGGAGGAGAAGAAGGCGTCTTC. Translating gives CASSHGGEEGVF.

This clonotype turned up a few times. The chain carries TRBV27 and TRBJ1-4; no reliable D call. Germline V CDR1 and CDR2: MNHEY, SMNVEV (reference sequence). With 8 bases removed from V and 11 bases from J, the gap between germline ends came to 12 bases. The CDR3 is 11 residues long. The DNA for the CDR3 is TGTGCCAGCTGCGACGGCGTCAAACTGTTTTTT. Translating gives CASCDGVKLFF.

This clonotype came up many times. The chain joins TRBV24-1 to TRBJ2-7; TRBD1 aligns across 8 bases. This CDR3 has 14 residues. Germline V lookup: CDR1 KGHDR, CDR2 SFDVKD. The V gene end was trimmed by 4 bases and the J gene end by 4 bases; junction bases not matched to a gene: 5. Here the CDR3 DNA reads TGTGCCACCAGTGACACGGGACAGGCGTACGAGCAGTACTTC. Translating gives CATSDTGQAYEQYF.

This clonotype was seen repeatedly, ten times or more. The chain employs TRBV12-5 and TRBJ1-1, with D perhaps matching TRBD1 (5 bases). Looked up from germline, CDR1 is LGHNT and CDR2 is FRNRAP. V was cut by 0 bases and J by 0 bases, with 8 bases left in between. The CDR3 has 15 amino acids. DNA of the CDR3: TGTGCTAGTGGTTTGGTGCAGGGAGTGAACACTGAAGCTTTCTTT. Its protein is CASGLVQGVNTEAFF.